This T cell receptor beta chain was documented in a study of tumor-infiltrating lymphocytes in primary liver carcinoma. Study summary: Sequencing of the samples generated roughly 3.5 to 7.5 million productive TCRbeta reads, with similar yields across tissue types. Study-level points and caveats: Compared with tumor region pairs, tumor-adjacent and tumor-blood pairs overlapped less.

The approximately 20-31 mg bulk tissue piece was not sorted before simultaneous RNA and DNA extraction. At sampling, these chronic HBV carriers had received no treatment. There are a few counts of this clonotype. Its target is unknown. The researchers produced TCR beta cDNA from 400 to 650 ng total RNA with a constant-region primer. Library construction for TCR beta comprised three nested multiplex PCR rounds performed with slightly modified ARM-PCR. Two initial PCR rounds of roughly 10 cycles each paired TRBV1-TRBV30 forward primers with a C-beta reverse primer. TCRdb reprocessed the multiplex PCR reads with MiXCR, giving one entry per CDR3 protein. The data contain around 79,000 distinct CDR3 sequences, roughly 69% of them singletons. This CDR3 spans 13 amino acids. CDR1 and CDR2 from the germline V gene are SGHDN and FVKESK. Trimming took 8 bases from V and 4 from J, leaving 13 bases between them.

This rearrangement joins TRBV14 to TRBJ2-3, with unresolved D. Input material: tumor-adjacent normal liver tissue. The TCR was taken from a man aged 40-50 years with primary liver carcinoma and hepatitis B virus infection. The CDR3 spells CASGRGYADTQYF. The CDR3 DNA follows: TGTGCCAGCGGCCGAGGATACGCAGATACGCAGTATTTT.